The rows below give T cell receptor beta chains drawn from one sample of a study of cytomegalovirus exposure and HLA in healthy donors. Measured with immunoSEQ multiplex PCR; TCRdb has only the in-frame clones, and not every one. The sample has about 250,000 clones; roughly 85% are singletons. The sample consisted of PBMCs. The receptors stem from a girl aged 2-9 years in good health and CMV-seronegative. Both conserved end residues are trimmed from each CDR3. Clone size is not always given. Where it is, it says once, few, many or a class for expanded clones.

NA | TRBV11-2 | ASSFPIRWEQY
NA | TRBV27 | ASSAHRVAGELF
NA | TRBV7-9 | ASSLGPPWPRGSYEQY
NA | TRBV4-1 | ASTQAGGPDTQY
NA | TRBV27 | ASGPRDRVDYEQY
NA | TRBV29-1 | SVAGLLSTGELF
NA | TRBV4-1 | ASSQDVDGTEAF
NA | TRBV19 | AGGVGQPQH
once | TRBV28 | AIGWGGPGETQY
NA | TRBV19 | ATQGGPYNEQF
NA | TRBV5-6 | ASSTSYRDSNQPQH
few | TRBV5-1 | ASSPAGQGSGYT
NA | TRBV5-4 | ASSQLAGGPQETQY
NA | TRBV9 | ASSGYSGLSTDTQY
NA | TRBV21-1 | ASSKKKGAREAF
NA | TRBV25-1 | ASSPGLGSDTQY
NA | TRBV18 | ASSLQGGSYNEQF
NA | TRBV19 | ASPNRDRKVLEQY
NA | TRBV2 | ASRVVDFSYNEQF
NA | TRBV13 | ASKYRGPNTEAF
once | TRBV5-6 | ASSLIRGTDTQY
NA | TRBV5-1 | ASSTGDLVYGSENIQY
NA | TRBV27 | ASSLIGPGGPADTQY
NA | TRBV7-8 | ASTFVGLATGELF
NA | TRBV18 | ASSPAGGSHSGNTIY
once | TRBV30 | AWTAGVYANTGELF
NA | TRBV2 | ASSLQEILNTGELF
NA | TRBV9 | ASGRGETQY
NA | TRBV9 | ASSVEGLAGTDTQY
NA | TRBV7-9 | ASSLGTRAQGRRAEKLF
NA | TRBV5-6 | ASSLGRNTEAF
NA | TRBV15 | ATSGGINYEQY
once | TRBV12-5 | ASGLVKVSGVSNYGYT
NA | TRBV4-2 | ASSPSGTGERQPQH
NA | TRBV7-9 | ASSLINRGRRDTQY
NA | TRBV6-5 | ASSYLDSLTGELF
once | TRBV7-6 | ASSSWTGETQY
NA | TRBV5-1 | ASSFGTRVDNEQF
NA | TRBV4-1 | ASSQGRDSYYNEQF
NA | TRBV6-1 | ASSEWEGALINSPLH
few | TRBV19 | ASSPLRGGTEAF
NA | TRBV5-6 | ASGRFGTGGNYEQY
few | TRBV2 | ASRDRTSQPQH
NA | TRBV4-1 | ASSLDRMTEAF
NA | TRBV5-5 | ASSPRRVQREVYEQY
NA | TRBV28 | ASSLLSGGLNTEAF
once | TRBV19 | ASSSTGNTEAF
NA | TRBV2 | ASSLLMVGVGEKLF